Below are 20 T cell receptor beta chains sequenced from a single sample in a study of prognosis after radiotherapy for stage I lung cancer. Two-round multiplex PCR on genomic DNA was the method by which TCR beta CDR3 was amplified. Primers were specific to each TRBV and TRBJ gene in first-round PCR. From the multiplex PCR reads, TCRdb called clonotypes with MiXCR, one entry per CDR3 protein. The table records tens of thousands of distinct CDR3 sequences, 26% of them present only once. The source was PBMCs, collected before or after stereotactic body radiation therapy (not recorded which). These receptors all stem from a donor at least 50 years old with non-small cell lung cancer.

This clonotype was recorded many times. This chain links TRBV6-5 with TRBJ2-3; D assignment may be TRBD1 or TRBD2 (5 bases each). This CDR3 is built from 14 residues. Looked up from germline, CDR1 is MNHEY and CDR2 is SVGAGI. Trimming removed 2 bases at V and 1 base at J, with 7 bases between. The DNA for the CDR3 is TGTGCCAGCAGTTACAGGGACGGCACAGATACGCAGTATTTT. Its translation is CASSYRDGTDTQYF.

This clonotype was seen at least ten times. The V gene is TRBV30, the J gene TRBJ1-5; D gene ambiguous. Germline V gene lookup returns CDR1 GTSNPN and CDR2 SVGIG (reference sequence). This CDR3 region has 13 residues. With 7 bases removed from V and 3 bases from J, the gap between germline ends came to 13 bases. The CDR3 bases are TGTGCCTATGCACCAGACATCAATCAGCCCCAGCATTTT. Translated, it gives CAYAPDINQPQHF.

With regard to this clonotype: Only one base separates this from a far larger clonotype, so it likely reflects a read error. The CDR3 loop reads CASSYLGFGGQGFYYEQYF. CDR3 bases: TGTGCCAGCAGTTACTTGGGGTTTGGGGGACAGGGATTCTACTACGAGCAGTACTTC. V gene TRBV6-9 combines with J gene TRBJ2-7; 9 nucleotides match TRBD1. Germline CDR1 and CDR2: MNHGY and SVAAGI. The J segment lost 3 bases and the V segment lost 3 bases, leaving 18 bases of the junction unmatched. The CDR3 has 19 residues.

This clonotype was detected many times. The chain recombines TRBV6-1 with TRBJ2-1; possibly TRBD1 or TRBD2 for D (6 bases each). CDR1 and CDR2 from the germline V gene are MNHNS and SASEGT. This CDR3 is 16 amino acids long. Trimming removed 0 bases at V and 4 bases at J, with 13 bases between. The CDR3 DNA is TGTGCCAGCAGTGAAGCGTTAGGGGGGAATTACAATGAGCAGTTCTTC. Its protein product is CASSEALGGNYNEQFF.

To note about this clonotype: This may be a read error, as it is one base from a much larger clone. The chain employs TRBV6-2 or TRBV6-3 and TRBJ1-2; perhaps TRBD1 as D (6 bases). CDR1 MNHEY and CDR2 SVGEGT come from the germline V gene. Between the trimmed V and J ends, which lost 6 bases and 5 bases, there was a span of 28 bases. The CDR3 covers 18 residues. The CDR3 DNA is TGTGCCAGCAGCCCCCCCACCCGACAGGCGGGACGGGGTTATGGCTACACCTTC. Its translation: CASSPPTRQAGRGYGYTF.

This clonotype was seen repeatedly, ten times or more. The CDR3 coding sequence is TGTGCCACCAGCAGAGATCTTCGGCCGGGGGCTAACGAGCAGTACTTC. This codes for CATSRDLRPGANEQYF. V and J are TRBV15 and TRBJ2-7; TRBD1 or TRBD2 may be the D gene (6 bases each). Trimming took 0 bases from V and 5 from J, leaving 17 bases between them. Germline values: CDR1 LNHNV, CDR2 YYDKDF (reference sequence). CDR3 length: 16 residues.

This clonotype was recorded at least ten times. V usage is TRBV5-5 and J usage is TRBJ1-5; TRBD1 matches 8 bases. CDR1 SGHKS and CDR2 YYEKEE come from the germline V gene (reference sequence). The CDR3 is made up of 18 amino acids. Germline trimming cut 0 bases from V and 0 bases from J; bases unmatched to any gene: 8. CDR3 loop: CASSLAAGGLYSNQPQHF. Written as DNA, the CDR3 is TGTGCCAGCAGCTTGGCGGCAGGGGGCCTATATAGCAATCAGCCCCAGCATTTT.

This clonotype showed up many times. The chain has TRBV7-8 and TRBJ1-1; maybe TRBD1 (5 bases). Germline V gene sequence: CDR1 SGHVS, CDR2 FQNEAQ. The CDR3 is 16 residues long. Trimming pared 5 bases from V and 6 bases from J, leaving 22 bases between. CDR3 in DNA: TGTGCCAGCAGCCCCTACTATTCACAGGCAAATGCTGAAGCTTTCTTT. Its protein is CASSPYYSQANAEAFF.

This chain joins TRBV5-5 and TRBJ2-5; 10 bases agree with TRBD1. From germline, CDR1 is SGHKS and CDR2 YYEKEE (reference sequence). Losses at the gene ends were 3 bases for V and 2 bases for J; bases not matched to a gene: 7. The CDR3 extends over 16 amino acids. CDR3: CASSSGGQGIQETQYF. In DNA, the CDR3 is TGTGCCAGCAGCTCGGGGGGACAGGGGATTCAAGAGACCCAGTACTTC.

This clonotype was detected many times. The chain joins TRBV2 to TRBJ1-6, with 8 bases lining up with TRBD1. After removal of 3 bases from V and 10 bases from J, the junction contained 2 bases not matched to a gene. Germline assignment: CDR1 SNHLY and CDR2 FYNNEI. The CDR3 is 13 amino acids. This CDR3 reads CASSDRGRSPLHF. In nucleotides, the CDR3 is TGTGCCAGCAGTGACAGGGGGCGATCACCCCTCCACTTT.

In its sample, this clonotype was seen many times. V and J are TRBV20-1 and TRBJ1-2; a weak D match, TRBD1 (6 bases). The CDR3 is made up of 13 amino acids. Trimming removed 3 bases at V and 6 bases at J, with 14 bases between. The germline gives CDR1 DFQATT, CDR2 SNEGSKA (reference sequence). CDR3 region: CSARVDRANGYTF. The CDR3, as DNA: TGCAGTGCTAGGGTGGACAGAGCTAATGGCTACACCTTC.

In its sample, this clonotype was seen many times. The V call is TRBV20-1, the J call TRBJ1-5; no firm D call. This CDR3 comprises 15 residues. V lost 0 bases to trimming and J lost 3 bases, with 12 bases between them. Germline values: CDR1 DFQATT, CDR2 SNEGSKA (reference sequence). CDR3 sequence (DNA): TGCAGTGCTAGAGATGTTAGGACGTCCAATCAGCCCCAGCATTTT. Amino acid sequence: CSARDVRTSNQPQHF.

Worth noting for this clonotype: Since a much larger clone is just one base distant, this may be a read error. This chain uses TRBV25-1 with TRBJ2-3; TRBD1 agrees at 7 bases. The CDR3 consists of 13 residues. Looked up from germline, CDR1 is MGHDK and CDR2 is SYGVNS. The CDR3 DNA is TGTGACAGCATAGGGGGCGGTACAGATACGCAGTATTTT. Protein sequence: CDSIGGGTDTQYF.

This clonotype was observed at least ten times. This sequence joins TRBV6-1 and TRBJ2-5; the D gene is possibly TRBD1 (6 bases). Germline CDR1 and CDR2: MNHNS and SASEGT. V was shortened by 9 bases and J by 4 bases, with 12 bases between the two germline ends. This CDR3 has 12 residues. CDR3 coding DNA: TGTGCCAGTGACAGGCTGGGAGAGACCCAGTACTTC. This translates into CASDRLGETQYF.

The sample holds many counts of this clonotype. The chain has TRBV9 and TRBJ2-2; D possibly corresponds to TRBD2 (6 bases). This CDR3 is built from 12 residues. From germline, CDR1 is SGDLS and CDR2 YYNGEE. Trimming removed 3 bases from V and 10 bases from J, with 10 bases in between. The CDR3 is CASSEGGEELFF. The CDR3 DNA reads as TGTGCCAGCAGCGAAGGCGGGGAGGAGCTGTTTTTT.

This clonotype was picked up many times. The CDR3 sequence is CASRSDSRTLGYTF. The CDR3 nucleotides read TGTGCCAGCAGATCTGACAGTAGAACCCTTGGCTACACCTTC. The V gene is TRBV6-1, the J gene TRBJ1-2; D possibly corresponds to TRBD1 (5 bases). Germline assignment: CDR1 MNHNS and CDR2 SASEGT. CDR3 length: 14 residues. V lost 6 bases, J lost 7 bases, and 18 bases lay in between.

This clonotype was seen ten or more times. The V call is TRBV20-1, the J call TRBJ2-7, with 7 positions matching TRBD1. This CDR3 spans 13 amino acids. Germline-derived CDR1 and CDR2 are DFQATT and SNEGSKA (reference sequence). With V trimmed by 6 bases and J by 4 bases, 9 bases remained unmatched. The CDR3 coding sequence is TGCAGTGCCCTCCTGACAGGGCCATACGAGCAGTACTTC. Translating it yields CSALLTGPYEQYF.

In regard to this clonotype: This likely stems from a read error, as it lies one base from a far larger clone. CDR3: CASSPREGVGNQHQHF. The CDR3 DNA reads as TGTGCCAGCAGTCCTCGGGAGGGGGTTGGCAATCAGCACCAGCATTTT. The chain combines TRBV6-8 with TRBJ1-5; D might be TRBD1 (6 bases). The CDR3 covers 16 residues. CDR1 is MNHGY, CDR2 SAAAGT, per germline.

Ten or more counts support this clonotype. The V and J genes are TRBV20-1 and TRBJ1-6; TRBD1 agrees at 7 bases. Per germline, CDR1 DFQATT and CDR2 SNEGSKA (reference sequence). This CDR3 spans 15 amino acids. After removal of 3 bases from V and 8 bases from J, the junction contained 10 bases not matched to a gene. CDR3 protein: CSASLGQTWDSPLHF. CDR3 DNA sequence: TGCAGTGCTAGTCTGGGACAGACTTGGGATTCACCCCTCCACTTT.

Many counts were recorded for this clonotype. The gene calls are TRBV27 and TRBJ2-6, with unresolved D. Per the germline V gene, CDR1 is MNHEY and CDR2 is SMNVEV (reference sequence). CDR3 length equals 11 residues. Trimming removed 11 bases from V and 5 bases from J, with 7 bases in between. The CDR3, as DNA: TGTGCCTCCGGAAGGGCCAACGTCCTGACTTTC. It yields the protein CASGRANVLTF.